The 19 T cell receptor beta chains presented below share a single source sample, sequenced in a study of cytomegalovirus exposure and HLA in healthy donors. Researchers ran the PCR with 60 Vbeta and 13 Jbeta primers. Sequencing was performed with immunoSEQ multiplex PCR; in TCRdb, only in-frame clones are kept and a portion is missing. This repertoire shows 150,000 to 200,000 clones, under 80% found once; its top ten account for roughly 2.9%. Specimen: PBMCs. These receptors all come from a man aged 35 to 55 in good health and CMV-seronegative.

The V and J genes are TRBV11-1 and TRBJ2-7, with 11 bases that match TRBD2. CDR1 is SGHAT, CDR2 FQDESV, per germline (reference sequence). The CDR3 loop spans 17 amino acids. Trimming removed 5 bases from V and 5 bases from J; junction bases left unmatched: 14. The CDR3 DNA sequence: TGTGCCAGCAGCCATTCCTTCATAGCGGGGGGGAGCGACGAGCAGTACTTC. Its translation: CASSHSFIAGGSDEQYF.

This clone was picked up a small number of times. The chain employs TRBV5-1 and TRBJ2-1; D perhaps matches TRBD2 (6 bases). The CDR3 contains 14 residues. V lost 4 bases, J lost 7 bases, and 15 bases lay in between. Looked up from germline, CDR1 is SGHRS and CDR2 is YFSETQ. The CDR3 protein is CASSPGLAPNEQFF. The CDR3 DNA reads TGCGCCAGCAGCCCGGGACTTGCCCCAAATGAGCAGTTCTTC.

By its share, this clone is medium-sized. V is TRBV4-3 and J is TRBJ1-3; D uncertain. Germline CDR1 LGHNA, CDR2 YSLEER. There are 12 residues in the CDR3. Trimming took off 8 bases at V and 0 bases at J, with 5 bases between the two ends. CDR3 nucleotide sequence: TGCGCCAGCCGCGGCTCTGGAAACACCATATATTTT. Translated, it gives CASRGSGNTIYF.

About this clone: Compared with germline, one end of the junction differs, possibly owing to a read error. The chain links TRBV2 to TRBJ2-1; 10 bases match TRBD1. There are 14 residues in the CDR3. Germline V lookup: CDR1 SNHLY, CDR2 FYNNEI. The CDR3 sequence is CASSLGTGASSPLF. CDR3 coding DNA: TGTGCCAGCAGTTTAGGGACAGGGGCTTCTAGCCCTCTCTTC.

The chain has TRBV27 and TRBJ2-7, with D tentatively TRBD2 (5 bases). Germline-derived CDR1 and CDR2 are MNHEY and SMNVEV (reference sequence). The CDR3 is 13 residues long. Trimming shortened V by 6 bases and J by 7 bases, and 16 bases separated the two germline ends. The CDR3 DNA follows: TGTGCCAGCAGGGTGGTGGGAGCTACGGAGCAGTACTTC. Its translation is CASRVVGATEQYF.

This clone came up a few times. This rearrangement joins TRBV4-2 to TRBJ2-1, with 13 bases identical to TRBD2. The CDR3 has 15 amino acids. Per germline, CDR1 LGHNA and CDR2 YNFKEQ. Trimming took 1 base from V and 9 from J; bases not matched to a gene: 3. The CDR3 nucleotides are TGTGCCAGCAGCCAAGTCACTAGCGGGAGGGTTGAGCAGTTCTTC. This codes for CASSQVTSGRVEQFF.

The chain couples TRBV19 to TRBJ2-2; 8 bases are a match to TRBD1. Germline V gene sequence: CDR1 LNHDA, CDR2 SQIVND (reference sequence). The CDR3 covers 15 residues. V trimming: 4 bases; J trimming: 7 bases; junction bases outside the gene matches: 8. The CDR3 region is CASSSWTGLGGELFF. Written as DNA, the CDR3 is TGTGCCAGTAGTAGCTGGACAGGGCTGGGCGGGGAGCTGTTTTTT.

The CDR3 DNA follows: TGTGCCAGCTCACCGCTTAGGGGCCAAGAGACCCAGTACTTC. It translates to CASSPLRGQETQYF. The V gene is TRBV18, the J gene TRBJ2-5; a possible D gene is TRBD1 (5 bases). From germline, CDR1 is KGHSH and CDR2 LQKENI. Between the trimmed V and J ends, which lost 3 bases and 1 base, there was a span of 9 bases. The CDR3 covers 14 residues.

The rearrangement joins TRBV10-3 to TRBJ2-3; 9 bases match TRBD1. Germline CDR1 reads ENHRY; CDR2 reads SYGVKD. V shed 5 bases and J 4 bases; nucleotides not matched to a gene: 7. The CDR3 runs to 15 residues. The DNA of the CDR3 is TGTGCCATCAGTAGCTCGGGACAGGGACCAGATACGCAGTATTTT. Amino acid sequence: CAISSSGQGPDTQYF.

The chain recombines TRBV6-5 with TRBJ2-3; 7 bases align to TRBD2. The J segment lost 4 bases and the V segment lost 2 bases, leaving 6 bases of the junction unmatched. This CDR3 has 15 residues. Germline V CDR1 and CDR2: MNHEY, SVGAGI. CDR3 amino acids: CASSYGSGDADTQYF. CDR3 nucleotides: TGTGCCAGCAGTTACGGGAGCGGGGATGCAGATACGCAGTATTTT.

The rearrangement links TRBV28 to TRBJ1-1, with D unresolved. This CDR3 is built from 13 residues. Trimming stripped 2 bases from V and 5 bases from J, with 9 bases between. CDR1 is MDHEN, CDR2 SYDVKM, per germline. CDR3 loop: CASSLREYTEAFF. CDR3 DNA: TGTGCCAGCAGTTTAAGGGAGTATACTGAAGCTTTCTTT.

The chain combines TRBV6-6 with TRBJ1-6; possible D gene TRBD1, 6 bases. V lost 2 bases and J lost 4, with 9 bases in between. Germline CDR1 is MNHNY and CDR2 is SVGAGI (reference sequence). This CDR3 region has 15 residues. The CDR3 DNA reads TGTGCCAGCAGTTACGGGCAGGGGTATAATTCACCCCTCCACTTT. It yields the protein CASSYGQGYNSPLHF.

The chain combines TRBV5-6 with TRBJ1-2; tentative D call: TRBD1 (6 bases). Germline V CDR1 and CDR2: SGHDT, YYEEEE. Trimming removed 4 bases from V and 0 bases from J, with 13 bases in between. CDR3 length: 15 amino acids. The CDR3 DNA reads as TGTGCCAGCAGCCGGACAGATACAGCTAACTATGGCTACACCTTC. Translation gives CASSRTDTANYGYTF.

The rearrangement links TRBV30 to TRBJ1-4; no clear D gene. Germline-derived CDR1 and CDR2 are GTSNPN and SVGIG (reference sequence). V lost 5 bases and J lost 6, with 13 bases in between. The CDR3 runs 13 residues. The CDR3 nucleotides are TGTGCCTGGGGCCGGGGAGCGGATGAAAAACTGTTTTTT. As protein: CAWGRGADEKLFF.

Only a few counts were recorded for this clone. The V gene is TRBV15, the J gene TRBJ2-7, with 10 nucleotides matching TRBD2. The CDR3 consists of 15 residues. The germline V gene encodes CDR1 LNHNV and CDR2 YYDKDF (reference sequence). Trimming removed 4 bases from V and 3 bases from J; junction bases left unmatched: 6. As DNA, the CDR3 is TGTGCCACCAGCACCGGGACTAGCGCCTACTACGAGCAGTACTTC. Its translation: CATSTGTSAYYEQYF.

This clone was picked up a small number of times. The junction differs from germline at one of its ends, possibly a read error. The rearrangement joins TRBV7-7 to TRBJ2-5; TRBD1 aligns across 9 bases. There are 14 residues in the CDR3. Per the germline V gene, CDR1 is SSHAT and CDR2 is FNYEAQ (reference sequence). The CDR3 region has the DNA TGTGCTAGCAGCTCCGGACAGGGGCGGGAGACCCAGTACTTC. It encodes CASSSGQGRETQYF.

The V gene is TRBV7-8, the J gene TRBJ1-5, with 8 bases that match TRBD1. V lost 2 bases, J lost 7 bases, and 7 bases stayed unmatched. Per the germline V gene, CDR1 is SGHVS and CDR2 is FQNEAQ. There are 15 residues in the CDR3. The CDR3 loop reads CASSLRQGAGQPQHF. CDR3 DNA sequence: TGTGCCAGCAGCTTACGTCAGGGGGCAGGACAGCCCCAGCATTTT.

This clone has just a few counts. V and J are TRBV2 and TRBJ1-1; D perhaps matches TRBD1 (5 bases). Germline CDR1 and CDR2: SNHLY and FYNNEI. The CDR3 length is 16 residues. V was cut by 4 bases and J by 0 bases, with 15 bases left in between. The CDR3 here is CASSGVGQPVNTEAFF. The CDR3, as DNA: TGTGCCAGCAGTGGGGTCGGACAACCGGTGAACACTGAAGCTTTCTTT.

The CDR3 sequence is CASIPSGGGYQETQYF. The CDR3 DNA follows: TGTGCCAGCATTCCTAGCGGGGGCGGTTACCAAGAGACCCAGTACTTC. The chain uses TRBV5-8 and TRBJ2-5; 10 nucleotides agree with TRBD2. This CDR3 contains 16 residues. V was pared by 6 bases and J by 0 bases, with 8 bases of the junction left unmatched. The germline V gene has CDR1 SGHTS and CDR2 YDEGEE.